The rows below give T cell receptor beta chains drawn from one sample of a study of T-cell reconstitution after alpha-beta-depleted transplantation in children. TCRdb used MiXCR to reprocess the PCR reads, holding one entry per CDR3 protein. The sample yields under 250,000 distinct CDR3 sequences, approximately 15% seen once. The sample here was PBMCs, mostly from graft donor cells, taken 360 days after TCRalphabeta/CD19-depleted stem cell transplant. The source is a male patient aged 2 to 10 who had a stem cell transplant for acute lymphoblastic leukemia, so the T cells may come from the graft donor. Each CDR3 is given with its conserved first and last residue.

V: TRBV5-1
J: TRBJ2-1
CDR3: CASSLGLAVLKGNEQFF

V: TRBV19
J: TRBJ2-1
CDR3: CASSIQTRGLNEQFF

V: TRBV20-1
J: TRBJ1-5
CDR3: CSASKTGLNQPQHF

V: TRBV29-1
J: TRBJ2-5
CDR3: CSVGRPGGQETQYF

V: TRBV23-1
J: TRBJ2-2
CDR3: CASTPPDPLEWDTGELFF

V: TRBV12-3/TRBV12-4
J: TRBJ2-7
CDR3: CASSLGEPYEQYF

V: TRBV7-9
J: TRBJ1-1
CDR3: CASSLAPLGAFF

V: TRBV12-3/TRBV12-4
J: TRBJ1-5
CDR3: CASSSYLWVSNQPQHF

V: TRBV9
J: TRBJ2-7
CDR3: CASSVGQGSEQYF

V: TRBV20-1
J: TRBJ1-5
CDR3: CSARGGQVDQPQHF

V: TRBV12-3/TRBV12-4
J: TRBJ2-5
CDR3: CASSYWTGTSRRGETQYF

V: TRBV3-1
J: TRBJ1-5
CDR3: CASSHRPGQSNQPQHF

V: TRBV27
J: TRBJ2-6
CDR3: CASSLLGSGGSGANVLTF

V: TRBV10-3
J: TRBJ1-6
CDR3: CAIRTGTGGGNSPLHF

V: TRBV11-2
J: TRBJ2-2
CDR3: CASRVTGGHGELFF

V: TRBV7-2
J: TRBJ1-1
CDR3: CASSLVTGSSEAFF

V: TRBV12-3/TRBV12-4
J: TRBJ1-6
CDR3: CASNLGVDNSPLHF